Only a few counts were recorded for the clone carrying this TCR beta chain. Antigen unknown. TCRdb re-derived calls from the 5' RACE reads in MiXCR, one entry per CDR3 protein. The sample carries over 450,000 distinct CDR3 sequences, roughly 12% recorded once. This record belongs to a study of CD8 T cells in ankylosing spondylitis. General observations from the study: Earlier literature documents some of the motif variants in reactive arthritis synovial fluid and blood. The study identified a TCR beta motif of under ten highly homologous variants that appeared characteristic of ankylosing spondylitis blood.

The CDR3 sequence is 16 residues long. Germline CDR1 and CDR2: SGHAT and FQNNGV. V was clipped by 1 base and J by 2 bases, with 13 bases between them. This chain uses TRBV11-2 with TRBJ2-3; D remains ambiguous. The clonotype comes from a male donor with ankylosing spondylitis. Source material: blood, either unsorted or a sorted T cell fraction (not recorded which). The CDR3 DNA reads as TGTGCCAGCAGCTTAGGACTTTCCCTCCTCACAGATACGCAGTATTTT. Amino acid sequence: CASSLGLSLLTDTQYF.